A single T cell receptor (beta chain) is shown here with its context. This CDR3 region has 14 residues. Germline V gene sequence: CDR1 MNHNS, CDR2 SASEGT. The record originates from a study of monozygotic twins with inflammatory bowel disease. TCRdb re-called the 5' RACE reads, yielding one record per CDR3 amino acid sequence without DNA. The data show some 440,000 distinct CDR3 sequences, and the top ten clones hold 2.4%. V and J are TRBV6-1 and TRBJ2-7. Sequenced: blood. This TCR was recovered from a human donor with ulcerative colitis or Crohn's disease, or a healthy co-twin of an affected twin (not recorded which). The CDR3: CASRPVGSSYEQYF.